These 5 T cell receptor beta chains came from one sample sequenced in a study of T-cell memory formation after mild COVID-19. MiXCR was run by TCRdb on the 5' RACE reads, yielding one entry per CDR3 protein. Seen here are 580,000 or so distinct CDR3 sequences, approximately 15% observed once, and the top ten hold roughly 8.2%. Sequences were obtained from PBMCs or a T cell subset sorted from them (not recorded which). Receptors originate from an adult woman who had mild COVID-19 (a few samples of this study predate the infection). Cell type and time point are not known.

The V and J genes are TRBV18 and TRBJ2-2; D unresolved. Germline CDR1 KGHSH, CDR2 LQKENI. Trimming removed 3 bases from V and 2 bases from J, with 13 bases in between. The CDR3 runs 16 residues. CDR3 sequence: CASSPPSRRNTGELFF. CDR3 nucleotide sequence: TGTGCCAGCTCACCCCCGAGTAGAAGAAACACCGGGGAGCTGTTTTTT.

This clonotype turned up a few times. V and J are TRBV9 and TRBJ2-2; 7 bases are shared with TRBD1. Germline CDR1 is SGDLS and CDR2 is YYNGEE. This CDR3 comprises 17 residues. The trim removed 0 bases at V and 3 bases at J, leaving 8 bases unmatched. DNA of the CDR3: TGTGCCAGCAGCGTAGGACCCGACAGGGTGTACACCGGGGAGCTGTTTTTT. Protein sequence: CASSVGPDRVYTGELFF.

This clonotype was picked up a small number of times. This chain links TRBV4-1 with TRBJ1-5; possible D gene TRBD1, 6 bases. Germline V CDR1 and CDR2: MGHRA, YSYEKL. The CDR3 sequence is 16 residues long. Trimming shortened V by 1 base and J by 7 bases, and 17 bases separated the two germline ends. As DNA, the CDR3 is TGCGCCAGCAGCCAAGTCATGACGGGGAGGGGGCAGCCCCAGCATTTT. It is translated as CASSQVMTGRGQPQHF.

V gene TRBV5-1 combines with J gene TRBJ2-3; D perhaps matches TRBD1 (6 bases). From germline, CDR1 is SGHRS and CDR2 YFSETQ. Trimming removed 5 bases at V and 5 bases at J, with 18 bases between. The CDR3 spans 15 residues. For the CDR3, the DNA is TGCGCCAGCAGAATACAGGGAGTGCATGGAGATACGCAGTATTTT. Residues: CASRIQGVHGDTQYF.

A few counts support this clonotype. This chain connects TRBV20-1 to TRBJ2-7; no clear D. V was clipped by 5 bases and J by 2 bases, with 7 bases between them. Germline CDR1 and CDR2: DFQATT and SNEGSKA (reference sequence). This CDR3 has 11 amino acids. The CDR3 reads CSARRAYEQYF. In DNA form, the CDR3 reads TGCAGTGCTCGACGGGCCTACGAGCAGTACTTC.